One and the same sample provided the 23 T cell receptor beta chains below, sequenced in a study of T cell responses to AZD1222 COVID-19 vaccine. Repertoires were generated with immunoSEQ multiplex PCR, while TCRdb's copy carries only in-frame clones and drops some. Among 100,000 to 150,000 clones listed, more than 90% were seen once. The material was peripheral blood, obtained 28 days after the second AZD1222 dose. These receptors all stem from an adult who received the AZD1222 COVID-19 vaccine.

The chain employs TRBV7-2 and TRBJ2-1; unclear D gene. This CDR3 has 14 residues. V was cut by 1 base and J by 5 bases, with 9 bases left in between. Per the germline V gene, CDR1 is SGHTA and CDR2 is FQGNSA. In nucleotides, the CDR3 is TGTGCCAGCAGCTTAGGGGGTGTCCACAATGAGCAGTTCTTC. Translated, it gives CASSLGGVHNEQFF.

The chain couples TRBV2 to TRBJ2-1; TRBD2 aligns across 8 bases. Germline V lookup: CDR1 SNHLY, CDR2 FYNNEI. This CDR3 has 16 amino acids. V gave up 5 bases and J gave up 6 bases; unmatched junction bases: 12. CDR3 sequence: CASSPGTSPITNEQFF. The CDR3 nucleotides read TGTGCCAGCAGTCCCGGGACTAGTCCTATCACCAATGAGCAGTTCTTC. The variable domain in full, with the rest retrieved from reference TRBV2 and TRBJ2-1, is EPEVTQTPSHQVTQMGQEVILRCVPISNHLYFYWYRQILGQKVEFLVSFYNNEISEKSEIFDDQFSVERPDGSNFTLKIRSTKLEDSAMYFCASSPGTSPITNEQFFGPGTRLTVL.

V is TRBV7-8 and J is TRBJ2-1; TRBD2 aligns across 12 bases. Germline CDR1 is SGHVS and CDR2 is FQNEAQ. This CDR3 region has 17 residues. J lost 4 bases, V lost 4 bases, and 8 bases had no gene match. CDR3: CASSSLSGLAGYNEQFF. In nucleotides, the CDR3 is TGTGCCAGCAGCTCCCTCTCCGGACTAGCGGGGTACAATGAGCAGTTCTTC.

The chain is built from TRBV2 and TRBJ1-4, with D perhaps matching TRBD1 (5 bases). The germline V gene encodes CDR1 SNHLY and CDR2 FYNNEI. Trimming took 2 bases from V and 10 from J, leaving 17 bases between them. The CDR3 covers 15 residues. CDR3 DNA: TGTGCCAGCAGTGAACAGTGGGGCCCAGAGGGAAAACTGTTTTTT. It is translated as CASSEQWGPEGKLFF.

The chain uses TRBV12-5 and TRBJ2-3, with 8 bases matching TRBD2. This CDR3 has 14 amino acids. Germline values: CDR1 LGHNT, CDR2 FRNRAP. V was clipped by 5 bases and J by 5 bases; unmatched bases: 6. CDR3 sequence reads: CASGPGLGLDTQYF. CDR3 bases: TGTGCTAGTGGTCCGGGACTAGGTTTAGATACGCAGTATTTT. The whole variable domain, remainder taken from reference TRBV12-5 and TRBJ2-3, is DARVTQTPRHKVTEMGQEVTMRCQPILGHNTVFWYRQTMMQGLELLAYFRNRAPLDDSGMPKDRFSAEMPDATLATLKIQPSEPRDSAVYFCASGPGLGLDTQYFGPGTRLTVL.

The chain has TRBV3-1 (or the pseudogene TRBV3-2) and TRBJ2-1; 7 bases line up with TRBD2. Looked up from germline, CDR1 is LGHDT and CDR2 is YNNKEL (reference sequence). Trimming took 6 bases from V and 7 from J; bases not matched to a gene: 12. This CDR3 has 15 amino acids. CDR3 in DNA: TGTGCCAGCAGGAAAGATAGCGGGCCTGGGAATGAGCAGTTCTTC. It is translated as CASRKDSGPGNEQFF.

V is TRBV27 and J is TRBJ1-2, with TRBD1 matching 11 bases. Germline V CDR1 and CDR2: MNHEY, SMNVEV (reference sequence). With 4 bases clipped from V and 8 bases from J, the junction kept 3 bases outside the gene matches. This CDR3 region has 13 residues. The CDR3 protein is CASSWTGGWGYTF. The CDR3 DNA is TGTGCCAGCAGTTGGACAGGGGGCTGGGGCTACACCTTC.

This clone was picked up one time. The chain recombines TRBV6-2 or TRBV6-3 with TRBJ2-1, with no clear D. Trimming removed 6 bases from V and 3 bases from J, with 3 bases in between. Germline V CDR1 and CDR2: MNHEY, SVGEGT. This CDR3 spans 11 amino acids. The CDR3 DNA follows: TGTGCCAGCAGCAACTACAATGAGCAGTTCTTC. Residues: CASSNYNEQFF.

The chain combines TRBV11-2 with TRBJ2-4; 10 positions agree with TRBD2. The V and J ends lost 5 bases and 1 base, in that order; junction bases with no gene match: 5. Germline values: CDR1 SGHAT, CDR2 FQNNGV. This CDR3 has 16 amino acids. The CDR3 spells CASSPGLAEAKNIQYF. CDR3 sequence (DNA): TGTGCCAGCAGCCCAGGACTAGCGGAGGCCAAAAACATTCAGTACTTC.

This chain joins TRBV7-2 and TRBJ1-2, with TRBD1 matching over 7 bases. Trimming cost V 3 bases and J 5 bases; bases outside gene matches: 6. Per the germline V gene, CDR1 is SGHTA and CDR2 is FQGNSA. The CDR3 has 14 amino acids. In DNA form, the CDR3 reads TGTGCCAGCAGCTTGAGAAGACAGGGTTATGGCTACACCTTC. Protein sequence: CASSLRRQGYGYTF.

The chain combines TRBV7-2 with TRBJ2-2; 10 bases align to TRBD1. Looked up from germline, CDR1 is SGHTA and CDR2 is FQGNSA. The CDR3 loop spans 14 amino acids. V lost 5 bases and J lost 9; bases outside the gene matches: 6. The CDR3 sequence: CASSARQGARELFF. The DNA for the CDR3 is TGTGCCAGCAGCGCTCGACAGGGGGCAAGGGAGCTGTTTTTT.

The chain is built from TRBV19 and TRBJ2-7, with a weak D call TRBD1 (6 bases). The CDR3 is 15 amino acids. Germline CDR1 and CDR2: LNHDA and SQIVND (reference sequence). The V end was cut by 5 bases, the J end by 5 bases, with 19 bases between. CDR3 residues: CASSLGTPIRNEQYF. The DNA for the CDR3 is TGTGCCAGTAGTCTCGGGACACCCATACGAAACGAGCAGTACTTC.

This sequence joins TRBV7-9 and TRBJ2-7, with TRBD1 matching 7 bases. Germline V gene sequence: CDR1 SEHNR, CDR2 FQNEAQ (reference sequence). The trim removed 5 bases at V and 5 bases at J, leaving 3 bases unmatched. The CDR3 extends over 12 amino acids. The CDR3 loop reads CASSPDRDEQYF. The CDR3 DNA follows: TGTGCCAGCAGCCCCGACAGGGACGAGCAGTACTTC.

The V gene is TRBV5-1, the J gene TRBJ2-1; TRBD1 matches at 9 bases. Germline-derived CDR1 and CDR2 are SGHRS and YFSETQ. V lost 4 bases and J lost 4; bases outside the gene matches: 6. The CDR3 runs 15 residues. CDR3 amino acids: CASSPQGATYNEQFF. The CDR3 nucleotides read TGCGCCAGCAGCCCACAGGGGGCTACGTACAATGAGCAGTTCTTC.

V and J are TRBV27 and TRBJ2-1, with D unresolved. The length of the CDR3 is 15 residues. Trimming shortened V by 3 bases and J by 1 base, and 10 bases separated the two germline ends. The germline V gene encodes CDR1 MNHEY and CDR2 SMNVEV (reference sequence). CDR3 bases: TGTGCCAGCAGTTTTGGTGTGGGATCCTACAATGAGCAGTTCTTC. Its translation is CASSFGVGSYNEQFF.

The V call is TRBV7-2, the J call TRBJ2-7, with D perhaps TRBD2 (5 bases). The V and J ends lost 5 bases and 3 bases respectively, with 14 bases between them. The CDR3 is 14 amino acids. The germline V gene has CDR1 SGHTA and CDR2 FQGNSA. The CDR3 here is CASSLAGRNYEQYF. The CDR3 DNA reads as TGTGCCAGCAGCCTGGCGGGCAGGAACTACGAGCAGTACTTC.

The rearrangement joins TRBV30 to TRBJ1-1; 8 bases map to TRBD1. Germline CDR1 GTSNPN, CDR2 SVGIG (reference sequence). This CDR3 comprises 17 residues. With V trimmed by 4 bases and J by 1 base, 14 bases remained unmatched. CDR3 DNA: TGTGCCTGGACATCGCCTCTGAGACAGGGGCAGAACACTGAAGCTTTCTTT. Translating gives CAWTSPLRQGQNTEAFF. The full variable domain, rest sourced from reference TRBV30 and TRBJ1-1, is SQTIHQWPATLVQPVGSPLSLECTVEGTSNPNLYWYRQAAGRGLQLLFYSVGIGQISSEVPQNLSASRPQDRQFILSSKKLLLSDSGFYLCAWTSPLRQGQNTEAFFGQGTRLTVV.

The chain joins TRBV19 to TRBJ1-2; a weak D match, TRBD1 (6 bases). In germline, CDR1 is LNHDA, CDR2 SQIVND (reference sequence). The CDR3 spans 12 residues. Trimming removed 8 bases at V and 2 bases at J, with 9 bases between. In DNA form, the CDR3 reads TGTGCCAGTGTAGGGGGAAACTATGGCTACACCTTC. Its translation is CASVGGNYGYTF. The full variable domain, rest sourced from reference TRBV19 and TRBJ1-2, is DGGITQSPKYLFRKEGQNVTLSCEQNLNHDAMYWYRQDPGQGLRLIYYSQIVNDFQKGDIAEGYSVSREKKESFPLTVTSAQKNPTAFYLCASVGGNYGYTFGSGTRLTVV.

This clone has only one observation. The chain uses TRBV7-2 and TRBJ1-5; D is unresolved. CDR1 is SGHTA, CDR2 FQGNSA, per germline. The CDR3 contains 14 residues. V lost 2 bases and J lost 7, with 12 bases in between. For the CDR3, the DNA is TGTGCCAGCAGCTTATCTGGGCTGAAGCAGCCCCAGCATTTT. It is translated as CASSLSGLKQPQHF.

The V call is TRBV4-2, the J call TRBJ2-7; D unclear. This CDR3 region has 15 residues. CDR1 is LGHNA, CDR2 YNFKEQ, per germline. Between the trimmed V and J ends, which lost 1 base and 2 bases, there was a span of 12 bases. The CDR3 loop is CASSQAPTPTYEQYF. The CDR3 DNA follows: TGTGCCAGCAGCCAAGCTCCTACCCCGACCTACGAGCAGTACTTC.

The V and J genes are TRBV5-6 and TRBJ1-5, with a weak D call TRBD1 (5 bases). This CDR3 spans 15 amino acids. Between the trimmed V and J ends, which lost 2 bases and 4 bases, there was a span of 13 bases. Looked up from germline, CDR1 is SGHDT and CDR2 is YYEEEE. CDR3 in DNA: TGTGCCAGCAGCTTTGGGCAGGGCCTAAATCAGCCCCAGCATTTT. Its protein is CASSFGQGLNQPQHF. The whole variable domain, remainder taken from reference TRBV5-6 and TRBJ1-5, is DAGVTQSPTHLIKTRGQQVTLRCSPKSGHDTVSWYQQALGQGPQFIFQYYEEEERQRGNFPDRFSGHQFPNYSSELNVNALLLGDSALYLCASSFGQGLNQPQHFGDGTRLSIL.

The V gene is TRBV19, the J gene TRBJ1-4; D may be TRBD1 (5 bases). The CDR3 is 14 residues long. Between the trimmed V and J ends, which lost 7 bases and 7 bases, there was a span of 16 bases. Germline V gene sequence: CDR1 LNHDA, CDR2 SQIVND (reference sequence). The CDR3 reads CASTLTGGSEKLFF. CDR3 in DNA: TGTGCCAGTACCTTAACCGGGGGGAGTGAAAAACTGTTTTTT.

The genes are TRBV5-4 and TRBJ2-5; D is undetermined. V lost 2 bases and J lost 5, with 4 bases in between. CDR3 length equals 11 residues. Germline loops: CDR1 SGHNT, CDR2 YYREEE (reference sequence). CDR3 nucleotides: TGTGCCAGCAGCTTCAGGGAGACCCAGTACTTC. Translation gives CASSFRETQYF.